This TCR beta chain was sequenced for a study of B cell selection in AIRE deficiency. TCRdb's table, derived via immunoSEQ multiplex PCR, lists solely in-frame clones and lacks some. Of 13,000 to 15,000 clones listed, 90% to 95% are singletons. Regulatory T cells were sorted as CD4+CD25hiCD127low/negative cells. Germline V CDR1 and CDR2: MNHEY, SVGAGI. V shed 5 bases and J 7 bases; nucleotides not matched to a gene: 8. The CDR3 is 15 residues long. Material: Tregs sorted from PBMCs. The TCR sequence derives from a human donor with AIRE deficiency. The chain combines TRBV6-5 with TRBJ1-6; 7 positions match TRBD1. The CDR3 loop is CASSTYRGGNSPLHF. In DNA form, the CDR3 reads TGTGCCAGCAGTACGTACAGGGGAGGGAATTCACCCCTCCACTTT.